This TCR beta chain was found in a study of T-cell memory formation after mild COVID-19. Overall study: Most TCR clusters belonged to a single donor.

This clonotype has ten or more counts. Its specificity is unknown. Overall study findings and caveats: Clones contracting across day 15 to 85 had a balanced CD4/CD8 profile; later expanding clones leaned CD4+. Some SARS-CoV-2-responding clones were already detected in memory before infection.

Libraries for TCRalpha and TCRbeta carried sample barcodes and unique molecular identifiers via 5'RACE. TCRdb itself ran the 5' RACE reads through MiXCR, one entry per CDR3 protein. The sample holds 50,000 to 75,000 distinct CDR3 sequences, about 10% seen once. V was pared by 5 bases and J by 3 bases, with 4 bases of the junction left unmatched. The germline CDR1 and CDR2 sequences are MNHEY and SMNVEV (reference sequence). This CDR3 has 14 amino acids. This sequence was found in a man between 18 and 35 years old who had mild COVID-19 (a few samples of this study predate the infection). Cell type and time point are not known. Sequencing used PBMCs or a T cell subset sorted from them (not recorded which). The V call is TRBV27, the J call TRBJ2-3, with 8 positions matching TRBD2. Here the CDR3 DNA reads TGTGCCAGCAGTAACGGGGGGGAGACAGATACGCAGTATTTT. Residues: CASSNGGETDTQYF.